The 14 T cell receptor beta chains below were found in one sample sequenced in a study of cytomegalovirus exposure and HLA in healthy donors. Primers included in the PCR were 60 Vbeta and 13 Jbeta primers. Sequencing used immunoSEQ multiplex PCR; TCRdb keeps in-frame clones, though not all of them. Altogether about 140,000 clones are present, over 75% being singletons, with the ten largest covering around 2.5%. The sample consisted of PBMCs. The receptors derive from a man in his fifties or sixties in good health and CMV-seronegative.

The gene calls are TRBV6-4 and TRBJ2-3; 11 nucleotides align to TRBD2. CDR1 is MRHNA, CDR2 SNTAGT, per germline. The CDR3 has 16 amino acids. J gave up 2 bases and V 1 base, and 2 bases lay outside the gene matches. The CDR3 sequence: CASSDLAGGTTDTQYF. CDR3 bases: TGTGCCAGCAGTGACTTAGCGGGAGGGACCACAGATACGCAGTATTTT.

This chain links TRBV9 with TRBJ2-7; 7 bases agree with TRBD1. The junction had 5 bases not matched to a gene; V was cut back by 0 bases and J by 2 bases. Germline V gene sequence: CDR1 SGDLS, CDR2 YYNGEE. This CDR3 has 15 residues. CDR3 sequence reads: CASSVDPGGTYEQYF. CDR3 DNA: TGTGCCAGCAGCGTAGACCCAGGGGGAACCTACGAGCAGTACTTC.

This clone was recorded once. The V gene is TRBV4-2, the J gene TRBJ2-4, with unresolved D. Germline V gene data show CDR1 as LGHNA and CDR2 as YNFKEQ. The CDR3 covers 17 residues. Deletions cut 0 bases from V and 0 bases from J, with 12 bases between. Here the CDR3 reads CASSQEAASIAKNIQYF. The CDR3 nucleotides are TGTGCCAGCAGCCAAGAGGCGGCGTCCATAGCCAAAAACATTCAGTACTTC.

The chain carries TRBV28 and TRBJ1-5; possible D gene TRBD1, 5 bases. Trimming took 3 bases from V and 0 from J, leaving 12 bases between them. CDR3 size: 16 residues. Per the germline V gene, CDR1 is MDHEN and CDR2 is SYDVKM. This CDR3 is CASSLGPANSNQPQHF. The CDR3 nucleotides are TGTGCCAGCAGTTTGGGGCCGGCGAATAGCAATCAGCCCCAGCATTTT.

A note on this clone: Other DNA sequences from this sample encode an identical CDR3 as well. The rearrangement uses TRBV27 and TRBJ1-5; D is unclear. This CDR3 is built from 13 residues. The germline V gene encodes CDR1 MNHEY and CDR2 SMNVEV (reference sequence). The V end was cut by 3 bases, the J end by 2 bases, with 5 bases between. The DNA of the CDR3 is TGTGCCAGCAGTTTTTCGGGCAATCAGCCCCAGCATTTT. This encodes CASSFSGNQPQHF.

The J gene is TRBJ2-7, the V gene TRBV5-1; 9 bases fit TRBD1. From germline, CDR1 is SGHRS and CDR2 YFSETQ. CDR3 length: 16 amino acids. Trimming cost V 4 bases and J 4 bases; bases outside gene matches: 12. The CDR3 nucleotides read TGCGCCAGCAGCCCCTCGACAGGGGGAGCCGTGTACGAGCAGTACTTC. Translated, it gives CASSPSTGGAVYEQYF.

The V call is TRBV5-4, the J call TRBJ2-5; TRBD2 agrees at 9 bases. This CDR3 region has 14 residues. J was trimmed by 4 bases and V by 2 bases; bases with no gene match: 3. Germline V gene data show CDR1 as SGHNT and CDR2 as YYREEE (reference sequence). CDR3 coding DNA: TGTGCCAGCAGCTTCGGACTAGCGACAGAGACCCAGTACTTC. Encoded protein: CASSFGLATETQYF. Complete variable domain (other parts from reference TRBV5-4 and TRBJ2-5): ETGVTQSPTHLIKTRGQQVTLRCSSQSGHNTVSWYQQALGQGPQFIFQYYREEENGRGNFPPRFSGLQFPNYSSELNVNALELDDSALYLCASSFGLATETQYFGPGTRLLVL.

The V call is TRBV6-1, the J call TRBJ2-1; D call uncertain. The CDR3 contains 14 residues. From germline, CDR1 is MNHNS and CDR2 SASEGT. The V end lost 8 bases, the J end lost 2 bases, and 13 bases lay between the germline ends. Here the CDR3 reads CASGKSEAYNEQFF. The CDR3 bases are TGTGCCAGCGGAAAATCCGAGGCCTACAATGAGCAGTTCTTC.

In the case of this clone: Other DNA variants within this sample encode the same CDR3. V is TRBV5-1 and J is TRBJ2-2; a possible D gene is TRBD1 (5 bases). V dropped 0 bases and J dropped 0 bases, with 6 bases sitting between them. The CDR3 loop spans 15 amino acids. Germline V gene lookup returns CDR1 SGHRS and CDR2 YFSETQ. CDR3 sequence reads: CASSLGQTNTGELFF. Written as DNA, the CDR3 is TGCGCCAGCAGCTTGGGACAGACGAACACCGGGGAGCTGTTTTTT.

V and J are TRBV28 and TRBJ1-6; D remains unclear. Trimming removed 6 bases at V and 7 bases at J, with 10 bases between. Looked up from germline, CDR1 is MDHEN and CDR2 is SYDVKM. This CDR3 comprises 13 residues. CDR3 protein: CASRRVGNSPLHF. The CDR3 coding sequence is TGTGCCAGCAGGAGGGTGGGGAATTCACCCCTCCACTTT. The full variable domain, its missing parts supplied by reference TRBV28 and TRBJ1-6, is DVKVTQSSRYLVKRTGEKVFLECVQDMDHENMFWYRQDPGLGLRLIYFSYDVKMKEKGDIPEGYSVSREKKERFSLILESASTNQTSMYLCASRRVGNSPLHFGNGTRLTVT.

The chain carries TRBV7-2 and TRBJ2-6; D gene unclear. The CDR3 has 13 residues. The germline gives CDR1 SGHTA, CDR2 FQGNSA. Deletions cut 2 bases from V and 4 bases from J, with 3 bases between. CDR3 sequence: CASSLRGANVLTF. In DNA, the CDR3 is TGTGCCAGCAGCTTACGGGGGGCCAACGTCCTGACTTTC.

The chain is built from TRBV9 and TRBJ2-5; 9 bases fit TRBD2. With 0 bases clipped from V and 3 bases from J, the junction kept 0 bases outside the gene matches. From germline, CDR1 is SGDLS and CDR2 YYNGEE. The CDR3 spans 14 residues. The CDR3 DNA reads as TGTGCCAGCAGCGTAGCTAGCGGGGAAGAGACCCAGTACTTC. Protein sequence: CASSVASGEETQYF.

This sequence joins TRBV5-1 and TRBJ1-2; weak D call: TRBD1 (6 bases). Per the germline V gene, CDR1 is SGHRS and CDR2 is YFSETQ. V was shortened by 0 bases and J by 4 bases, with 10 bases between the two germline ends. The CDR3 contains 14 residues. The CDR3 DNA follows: TGCGCCAGCAGCTTGGTAGACAGGCTCTATGGCTACACCTTC. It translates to CASSLVDRLYGYTF.

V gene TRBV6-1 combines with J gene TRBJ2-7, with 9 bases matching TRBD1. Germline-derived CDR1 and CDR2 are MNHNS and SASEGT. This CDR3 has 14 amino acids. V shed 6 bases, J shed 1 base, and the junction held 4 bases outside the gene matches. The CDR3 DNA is TGTGCCAGCAGCCTGGACAGGGGATCCTACGAGCAGTACTTC. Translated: CASSLDRGSYEQYF.